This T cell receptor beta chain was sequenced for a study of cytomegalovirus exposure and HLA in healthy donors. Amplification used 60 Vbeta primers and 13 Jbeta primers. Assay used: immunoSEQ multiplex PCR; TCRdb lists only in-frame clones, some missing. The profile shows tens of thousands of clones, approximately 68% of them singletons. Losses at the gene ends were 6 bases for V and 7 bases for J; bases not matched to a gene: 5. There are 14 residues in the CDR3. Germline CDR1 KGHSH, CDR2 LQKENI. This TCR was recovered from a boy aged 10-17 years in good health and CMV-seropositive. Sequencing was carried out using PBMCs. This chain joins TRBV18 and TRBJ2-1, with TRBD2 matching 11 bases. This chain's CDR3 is CASSRSSGRNEQFF. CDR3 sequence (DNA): TGTGCCAGCTCCCGGTCTAGCGGGAGGAATGAGCAGTTCTTC.